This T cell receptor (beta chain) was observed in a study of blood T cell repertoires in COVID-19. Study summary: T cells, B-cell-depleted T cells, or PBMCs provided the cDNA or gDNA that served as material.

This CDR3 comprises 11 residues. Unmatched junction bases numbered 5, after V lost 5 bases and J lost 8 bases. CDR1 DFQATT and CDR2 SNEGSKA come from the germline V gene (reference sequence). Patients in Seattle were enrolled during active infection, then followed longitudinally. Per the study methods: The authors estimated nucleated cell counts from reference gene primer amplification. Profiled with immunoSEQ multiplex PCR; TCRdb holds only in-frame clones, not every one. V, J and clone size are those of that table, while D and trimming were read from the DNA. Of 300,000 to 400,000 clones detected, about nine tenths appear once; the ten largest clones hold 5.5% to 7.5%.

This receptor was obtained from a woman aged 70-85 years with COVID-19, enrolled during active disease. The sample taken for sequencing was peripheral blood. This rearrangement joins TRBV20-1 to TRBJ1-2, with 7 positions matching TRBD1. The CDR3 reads CSAQGGGGYTF. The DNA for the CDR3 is TGCAGTGCTCAAGGAGGGGGCGGCTACACCTTC.